The rows below give T cell receptor beta chains drawn from one sample of a study of T cell repertoires in cytomegalovirus infection. MiXCR, applied by TCRdb to the reads, yields one record per CDR3 protein. Here the sample spans some 400,000 distinct CDR3 sequences, roughly 18% being singletons. Sequenced: PBMCs. The receptors shown here come from a human donor in good health (CMV status not recorded). Some clones in this sample may be carry-over from other donors' samples. The CDR3 runs from the conserved cysteine through the conserved F or W. A D gene is named only where the DNA matches it firmly. Part of the rows lack a size; the others show once, few, many or a class for expanded clones.

V gene: TRBV12-3/TRBV12-4
clone size: -
D gene: -
J gene: TRBJ1-1
CDR3 protein: CPSSFLRTEAFF
CDR3 DNA: TGTCCCAGCAGTTTTCTTCGGACTGAAGCTTTCTTT

V gene: TRBV7-2
clone size: many
D gene: -
J gene: TRBJ1-2
CDR3 protein: CASSFGRPSTIGYTF
CDR3 DNA: TGTGCCAGCAGCTTCGGCAGACCTTCTACAATTGGCTACACCTTC

V gene: TRBV28
clone size: many
D gene: TRBD2
J gene: TRBJ2-1
CDR3 protein: CASSFLTSGSYNEQFF
CDR3 DNA: TGTGCCAGCAGTTTCCTGACTAGCGGCTCCTACAATGAGCAGTTCTTC

V gene: TRBV23-1
clone size: -
D gene: -
J gene: TRBJ2-7
CDR3 protein: CASSQSCPAHEQYF
CDR3 DNA: TGCGCCAGCAGTCAATCGTGTCCGGCCCACGAGCAGTACTTC

V gene: TRBV28
clone size: -
D gene: TRBD2
J gene: TRBJ2-5
CDR3 protein: CASSIIGTSGDLKTQYF
CDR3 DNA: TGTGCCAGCAGTATAATTGGGACTAGCGGGGATTTGAAGACCCAGTACTTC

V gene: TRBV12-5
clone size: many
D gene: -
J gene: TRBJ2-1
CDR3 protein: CASGSTLGIQISYNEQFF
CDR3 DNA: TGTGCTAGTGGGTCAACCCTAGGAATTCAAATCTCCTACAATGAGCAGTTCTTC

V gene: TRBV28
clone size: many
D gene: -
J gene: TRBJ2-3
CDR3 protein: CASTPPGITDTQYF
CDR3 DNA: TGTGCCAGCACCCCACCCGGCATCACAGATACGCAGTATTTT

V gene: TRBV12-3/TRBV12-4
clone size: many
D gene: TRBD2
J gene: TRBJ2-3
CDR3 protein: CASRLAGGRDTQYF
CDR3 DNA: TGTGCCAGCAGACTAGCGGGGGGGCGGGATACGCAGTATTTT

V gene: TRBV12-3/TRBV12-4
clone size: -
D gene: -
J gene: TRBJ2-7
CDR3 protein: CASSARAPYEQYF
CDR3 DNA: TGTGCCAGCAGTGCCCGGGCTCCCTACGAGCAGTACTTC

V gene: TRBV5-6
clone size: few
D gene: -
J gene: TRBJ1-2
CDR3 protein: CASSLRRTSYGYTF
CDR3 DNA: TGTGCCAGCAGCTTGAGGAGGACCTCTTATGGCTACACCTTC

V gene: TRBV7-2
clone size: many
D gene: TRBD1
J gene: TRBJ2-7
CDR3 protein: CASSLIQGRYEQYF
CDR3 DNA: TGTGCCAGCAGCTTAATACAGGGGCGGTACGAGCAGTACTTC

V gene: TRBV4-3
clone size: few
D gene: TRBD1
J gene: TRBJ2-7
CDR3 protein: CASSRSGQGNYEQYF
CDR3 DNA: TGCGCCAGCAGCCGCTCGGGACAGGGGAACTACGAGCAGTACTTC

V gene: TRBV4-1
clone size: many
D gene: -
J gene: TRBJ2-7
CDR3 protein: CASSQEGRIYEQYF
CDR3 DNA: TGCGCCAGCAGCCAAGAAGGCCGGATCTACGAGCAGTACTTC

V gene: TRBV19
clone size: -
D gene: TRBD2
J gene: TRBJ2-1
CDR3 protein: CASSIDSLAGAYNEQFF
CDR3 DNA: TGTGCCAGTAGTATAGATTCACTAGCGGGAGCCTACAATGAGCAGTTCTTC

V gene: TRBV11-2
clone size: -
D gene: -
J gene: TRBJ2-4
CDR3 protein: CASSPSGRLVAKNIQYF
CDR3 DNA: TGTGCCAGCAGCCCGTCTGGCCGGTTGGTAGCCAAAAACATTCAGTACTTC

V gene: TRBV5-6
clone size: -
D gene: -
J gene: TRBJ1-4
CDR3 protein: CASSITGTSEKLFF
CDR3 DNA: TGTGCCAGCAGCATAACGGGCACGAGCGAAAAACTGTTTTTT

V gene: TRBV5-4
clone size: many
D gene: -
J gene: TRBJ1-5
CDR3 protein: CASSLDREGQPQHF
CDR3 DNA: TGTGCCAGCAGCTTGGACAGAGAAGGTCAGCCCCAGCATTTT

V gene: TRBV6-1
clone size: -
D gene: -
J gene: TRBJ1-1
CDR3 protein: CASSERRGLTEAFF
CDR3 DNA: TGTGCCAGCAGTGAGCGCAGGGGACTCACTGAAGCTTTCTTT